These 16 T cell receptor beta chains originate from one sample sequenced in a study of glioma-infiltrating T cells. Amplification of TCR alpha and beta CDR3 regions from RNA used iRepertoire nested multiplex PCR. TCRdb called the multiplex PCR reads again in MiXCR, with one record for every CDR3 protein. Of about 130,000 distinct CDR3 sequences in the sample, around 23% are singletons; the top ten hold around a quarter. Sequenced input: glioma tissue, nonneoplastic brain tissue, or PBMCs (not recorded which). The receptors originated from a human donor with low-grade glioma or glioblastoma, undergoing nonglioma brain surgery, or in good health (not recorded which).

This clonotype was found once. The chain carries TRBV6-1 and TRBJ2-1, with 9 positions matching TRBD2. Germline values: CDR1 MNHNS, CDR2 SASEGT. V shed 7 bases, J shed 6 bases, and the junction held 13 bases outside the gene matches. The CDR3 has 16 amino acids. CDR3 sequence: CASKKRVAGARNEQFF. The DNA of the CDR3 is TGTGCCAGCAAAAAAAGGGTAGCGGGGGCCCGCAATGAGCAGTTCTTC.

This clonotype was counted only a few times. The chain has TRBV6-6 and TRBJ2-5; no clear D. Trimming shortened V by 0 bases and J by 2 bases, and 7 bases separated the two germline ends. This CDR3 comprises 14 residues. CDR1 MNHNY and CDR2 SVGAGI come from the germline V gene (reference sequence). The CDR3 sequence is CASSYSGGQETQYF. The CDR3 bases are TGTGCCAGCAGTTACTCTGGCGGACAAGAGACCCAGTACTTC.

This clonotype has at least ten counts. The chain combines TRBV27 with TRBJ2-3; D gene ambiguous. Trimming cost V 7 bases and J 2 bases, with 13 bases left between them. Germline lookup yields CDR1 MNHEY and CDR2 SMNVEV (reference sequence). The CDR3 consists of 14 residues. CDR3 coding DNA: TGTGCCAGCACCAAAAGGGCCTCCACAGATACGCAGTATTTT. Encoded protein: CASTKRASTDTQYF.

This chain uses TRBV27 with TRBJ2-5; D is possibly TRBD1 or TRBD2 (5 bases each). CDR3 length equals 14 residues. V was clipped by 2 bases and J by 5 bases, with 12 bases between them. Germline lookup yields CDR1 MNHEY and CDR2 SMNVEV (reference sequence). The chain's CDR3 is CASSLGRGWETQYF. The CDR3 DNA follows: TGTGCCAGCAGTTTAGGACGGGGCTGGGAGACCCAGTACTTC.

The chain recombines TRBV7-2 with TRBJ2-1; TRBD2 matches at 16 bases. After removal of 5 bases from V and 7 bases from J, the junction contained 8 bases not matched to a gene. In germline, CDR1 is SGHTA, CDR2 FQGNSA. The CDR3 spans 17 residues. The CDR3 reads CASSRRGLAGGSNEQFF. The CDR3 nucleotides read TGTGCCAGCAGCCGGAGGGGACTAGCGGGGGGGTCTAATGAGCAGTTCTTC.

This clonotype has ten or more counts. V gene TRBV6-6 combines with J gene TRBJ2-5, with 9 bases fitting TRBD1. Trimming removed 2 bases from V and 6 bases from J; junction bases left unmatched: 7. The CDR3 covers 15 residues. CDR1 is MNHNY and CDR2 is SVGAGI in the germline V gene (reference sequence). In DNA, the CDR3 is TGTGCCAGCAGTTACACGGAGACAGGGGGGCAGACCCAGTACTTC. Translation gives CASSYTETGGQTQYF.

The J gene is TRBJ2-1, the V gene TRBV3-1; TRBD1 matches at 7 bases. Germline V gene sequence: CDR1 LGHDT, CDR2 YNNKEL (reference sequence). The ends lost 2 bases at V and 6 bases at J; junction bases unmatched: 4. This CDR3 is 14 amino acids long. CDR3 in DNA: TGTGCCAGCAGCCAACTGACAGGGCTCAATGAGCAGTTCTTC. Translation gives CASSQLTGLNEQFF.

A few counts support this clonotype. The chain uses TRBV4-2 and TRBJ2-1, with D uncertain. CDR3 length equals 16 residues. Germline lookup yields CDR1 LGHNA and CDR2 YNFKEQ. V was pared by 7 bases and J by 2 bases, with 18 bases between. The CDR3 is CASTPGSGRPYNEQFF. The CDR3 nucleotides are TGTGCCAGCACCCCTGGTTCCGGGCGACCCTACAATGAGCAGTTCTTC.

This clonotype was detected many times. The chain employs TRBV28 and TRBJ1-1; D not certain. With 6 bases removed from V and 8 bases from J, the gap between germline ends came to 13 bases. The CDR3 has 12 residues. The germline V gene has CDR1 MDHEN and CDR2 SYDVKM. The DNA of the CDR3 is TGTGCCAGCAGCCTTACACGGAGGGAAGCTTTCTTT. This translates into CASSLTRREAFF.

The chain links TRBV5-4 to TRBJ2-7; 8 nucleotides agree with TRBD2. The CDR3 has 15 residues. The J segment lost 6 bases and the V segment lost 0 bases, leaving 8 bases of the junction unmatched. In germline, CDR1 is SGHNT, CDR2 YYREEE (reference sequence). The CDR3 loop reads CASSLAGVAGPEQYV. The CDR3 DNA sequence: TGTGCCAGCAGCTTGGCCGGGGTAGCGGGACCCGAGCAGTACGTC.

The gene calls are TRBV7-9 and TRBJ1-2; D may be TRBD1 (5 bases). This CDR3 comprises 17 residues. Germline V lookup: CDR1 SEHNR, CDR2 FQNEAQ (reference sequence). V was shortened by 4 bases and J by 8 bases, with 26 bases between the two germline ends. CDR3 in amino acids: CASSSYPPGHSVRGYTF. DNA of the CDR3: TGTGCCAGCAGCTCGTACCCCCCCGGACATAGCGTAAGGGGCTACACCTTC. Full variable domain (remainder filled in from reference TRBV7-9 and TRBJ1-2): DTGVSQNPRHKITKRGQNVTFRCDPISEHNRLYWYRQTLGQGPEFLTYFQNEAQLEKSRLLSDRFSAERPKGSFSTLEIQRTEQGDSAMYLCASSSYPPGHSVRGYTFGSGTRLTVV.

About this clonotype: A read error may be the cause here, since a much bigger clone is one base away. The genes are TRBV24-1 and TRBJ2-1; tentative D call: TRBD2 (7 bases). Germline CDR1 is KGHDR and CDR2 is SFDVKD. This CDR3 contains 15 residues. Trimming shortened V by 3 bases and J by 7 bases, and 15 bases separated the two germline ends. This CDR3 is CATSDRKRGGNEQFF. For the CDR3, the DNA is TGTGCCACCAGTGATCGTAAAAGGGGGGGGAATGAGCAGTTCTTC.

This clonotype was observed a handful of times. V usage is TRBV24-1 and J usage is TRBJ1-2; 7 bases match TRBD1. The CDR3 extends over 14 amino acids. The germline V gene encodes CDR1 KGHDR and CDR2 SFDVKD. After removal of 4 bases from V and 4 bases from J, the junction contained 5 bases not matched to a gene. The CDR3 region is CATSDPTGVYGYTF. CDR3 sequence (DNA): TGTGCCACCAGTGACCCAACAGGGGTCTATGGCTACACCTTC.

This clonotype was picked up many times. In DNA, the CDR3 is TGTGCCAGCAGCCCCCGGACTAGCGGCGACAATGAGCAGTTCTTC. Protein: CASSPRTSGDNEQFF. The chain combines TRBV7-2 with TRBJ2-1, with 10 bases lining up with TRBD2. Germline V gene data show CDR1 as SGHTA and CDR2 as FQGNSA. The junction had 6 bases not matched to a gene; V was cut back by 5 bases and J by 5 bases. The CDR3 consists of 15 residues.

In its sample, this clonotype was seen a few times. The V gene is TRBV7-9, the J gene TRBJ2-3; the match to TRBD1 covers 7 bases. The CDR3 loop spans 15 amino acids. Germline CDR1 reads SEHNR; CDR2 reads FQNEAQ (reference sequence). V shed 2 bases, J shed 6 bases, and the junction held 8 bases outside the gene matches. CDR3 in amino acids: CASSLSSSRGDTQYF. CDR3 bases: TGTGCCAGCAGCTTATCCAGCTCCAGGGGGGATACGCAGTATTTT.

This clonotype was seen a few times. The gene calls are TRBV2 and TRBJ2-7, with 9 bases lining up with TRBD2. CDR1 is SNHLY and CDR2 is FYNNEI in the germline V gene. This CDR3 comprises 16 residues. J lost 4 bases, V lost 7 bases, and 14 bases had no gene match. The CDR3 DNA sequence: TGTGCCAGCAACAGCGGGGGGTCGCAACCCCAATACGAGCAGTACGTC. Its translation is CASNSGGSQPQYEQYV.